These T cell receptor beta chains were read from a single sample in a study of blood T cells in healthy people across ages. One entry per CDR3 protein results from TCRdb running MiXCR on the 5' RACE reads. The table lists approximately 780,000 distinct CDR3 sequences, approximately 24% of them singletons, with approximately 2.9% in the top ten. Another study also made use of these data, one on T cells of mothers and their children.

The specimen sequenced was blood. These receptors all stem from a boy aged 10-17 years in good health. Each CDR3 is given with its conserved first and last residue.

CASRGQGFRQPQHF TRBJ1-5 14 TRBV12-3/TRBV12-4
CTSRRQGIHNEQFF TRBJ2-1 14 TRBV2
CASSPRRILTDTQYF TRBJ2-3 15 TRBV11-2
CASSAGQGRRETQYF . 15 TRBV11-2
CASSARGGDNSPLHF TRBJ1-6 15 TRBV25-1
CASSLDRGGELFF TRBJ2-2 13 TRBV11-2
CASSFVTSGIWTDTQYF TRBJ2-3 17 TRBV7-9
CASSFSGRESTGELFF TRBJ2-2 16 TRBV5-1
CSAKLAGWNLYNEQFF TRBJ2-1 16 TRBV20-1
CASGGPGEAQYF TRBJ2-5 12 TRBV9
CASRTTGFQSYEQYF TRBJ2-7 15 TRBV6-6
CAISEYRPGDSPLHF TRBJ1-6 15 TRBV10-3
CSARDPAGGRGEQFF TRBJ2-1 15 TRBV20-1
CASGLGQGTGSPLHF TRBJ1-6 15 TRBV12-3/TRBV12-4
CATSLTGASDDKQYF TRBJ2-7 15 TRBV24-1
CASSPPLHF TRBJ1-6 9 TRBV3-1
CAISGGGGPYEQYF TRBJ2-7 14 TRBV10-3
CAWSVLRTSGYQETQYF TRBJ2-5 17 TRBV30
CASSSRDRGLTEAFF TRBJ1-1 15 TRBV28
CASTRTRGLNTEAFF TRBJ1-1 15 TRBV2
CASSFGLAGDEQYF TRBJ2-7 14 TRBV5-5